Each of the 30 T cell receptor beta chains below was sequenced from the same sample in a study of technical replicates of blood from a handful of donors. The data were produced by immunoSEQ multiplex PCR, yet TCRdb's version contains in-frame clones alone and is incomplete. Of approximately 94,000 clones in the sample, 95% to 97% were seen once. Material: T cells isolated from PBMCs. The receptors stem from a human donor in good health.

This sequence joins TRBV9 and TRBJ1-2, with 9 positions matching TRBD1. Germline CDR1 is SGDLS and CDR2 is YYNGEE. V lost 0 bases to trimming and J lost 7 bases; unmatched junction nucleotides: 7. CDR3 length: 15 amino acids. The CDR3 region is CASSVARTGESGYTF. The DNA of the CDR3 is TGTGCCAGCAGCGTAGCTAGGACAGGGGAGTCTGGCTACACCTTC.

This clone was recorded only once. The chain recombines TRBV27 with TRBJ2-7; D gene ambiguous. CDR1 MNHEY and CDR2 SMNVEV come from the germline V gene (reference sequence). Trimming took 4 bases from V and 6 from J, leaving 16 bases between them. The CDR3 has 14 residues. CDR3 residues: CASSSNLVPPEQYF. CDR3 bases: TGTGCCAGCAGTTCAAACCTAGTCCCCCCCGAGCAGTACTTC.

This CDR3 is CASSRGVHEQYF. DNA of the CDR3: TGTGCCAGCTCTCGGGGGGTCCACGAGCAGTACTTC. The genes are TRBV6-6 and TRBJ2-7; TRBD2 aligns across 7 bases. CDR3 length: 12 amino acids. V lost 8 bases and J lost 5; bases outside the gene matches: 6. Germline CDR1 is MNHNY and CDR2 is SVGAGI (reference sequence).

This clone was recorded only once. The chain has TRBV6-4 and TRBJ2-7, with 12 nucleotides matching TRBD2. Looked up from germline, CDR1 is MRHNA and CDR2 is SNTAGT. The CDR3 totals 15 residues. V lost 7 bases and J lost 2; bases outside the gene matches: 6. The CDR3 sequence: CASTRLAGDTYEQYF. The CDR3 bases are TGTGCCAGCACTAGACTAGCGGGAGATACCTACGAGCAGTACTTC.

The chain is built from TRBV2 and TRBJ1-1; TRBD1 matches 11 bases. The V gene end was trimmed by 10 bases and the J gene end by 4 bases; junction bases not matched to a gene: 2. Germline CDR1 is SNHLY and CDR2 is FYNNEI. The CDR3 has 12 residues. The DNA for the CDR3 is TGTGCCACCGGGACAGGGGGCACTGAAGCTTTCTTT. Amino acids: CATGTGGTEAFF.

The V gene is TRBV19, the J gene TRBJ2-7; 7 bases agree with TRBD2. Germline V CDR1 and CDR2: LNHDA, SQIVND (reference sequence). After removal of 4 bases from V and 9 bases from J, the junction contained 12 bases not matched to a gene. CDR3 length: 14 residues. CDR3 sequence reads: CASSKRRELDVQYF. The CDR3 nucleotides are TGTGCCAGTAGTAAGCGGCGGGAGTTGGACGTGCAGTACTTC.

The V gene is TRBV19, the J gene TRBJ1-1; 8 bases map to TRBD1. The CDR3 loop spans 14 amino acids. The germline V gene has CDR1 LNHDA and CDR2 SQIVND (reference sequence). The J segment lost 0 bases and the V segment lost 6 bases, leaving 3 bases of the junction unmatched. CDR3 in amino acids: CASSRDRMNTEAFF. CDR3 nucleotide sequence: TGTGCCAGTAGCCGGGACAGGATGAACACTGAAGCTTTCTTT.

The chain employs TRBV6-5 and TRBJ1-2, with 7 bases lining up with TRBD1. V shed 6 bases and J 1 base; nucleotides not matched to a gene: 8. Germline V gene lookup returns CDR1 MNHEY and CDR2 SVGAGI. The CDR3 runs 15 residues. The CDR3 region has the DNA TGTGCCAGCAGACGTGGACAGGTCCTTAACTATGGCTACACCTTC. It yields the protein CASRRGQVLNYGYTF.

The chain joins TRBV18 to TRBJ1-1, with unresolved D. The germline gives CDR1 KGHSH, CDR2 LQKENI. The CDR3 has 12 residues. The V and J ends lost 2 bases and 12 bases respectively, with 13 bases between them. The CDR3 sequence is CASSPGLGVTFF. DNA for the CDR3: TGTGCCAGCTCACCAGGGCTCGGGGTGACTTTCTTT.

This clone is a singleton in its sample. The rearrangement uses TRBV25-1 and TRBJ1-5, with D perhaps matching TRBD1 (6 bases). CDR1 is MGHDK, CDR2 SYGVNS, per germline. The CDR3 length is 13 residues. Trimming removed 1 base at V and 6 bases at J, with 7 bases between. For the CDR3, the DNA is TGTGCCAGCAGTGAATCAGGGGTTCAGCCCCAGCATTTT. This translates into CASSESGVQPQHF.

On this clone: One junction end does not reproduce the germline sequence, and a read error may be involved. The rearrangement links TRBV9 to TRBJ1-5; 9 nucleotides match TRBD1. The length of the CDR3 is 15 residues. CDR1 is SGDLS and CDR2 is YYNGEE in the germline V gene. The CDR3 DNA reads TGTGCCAGCAGCGCCGGGGACAGGGCCCCTCAGTCCCAGCATTTT. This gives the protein CASSAGDRAPQSQHF.

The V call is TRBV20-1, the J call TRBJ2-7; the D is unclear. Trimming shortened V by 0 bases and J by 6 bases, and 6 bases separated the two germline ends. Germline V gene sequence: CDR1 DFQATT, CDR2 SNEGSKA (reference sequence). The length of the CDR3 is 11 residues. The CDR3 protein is CSARDHIEQYF. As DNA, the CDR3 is TGCAGTGCTAGAGATCACATCGAGCAGTACTTC.

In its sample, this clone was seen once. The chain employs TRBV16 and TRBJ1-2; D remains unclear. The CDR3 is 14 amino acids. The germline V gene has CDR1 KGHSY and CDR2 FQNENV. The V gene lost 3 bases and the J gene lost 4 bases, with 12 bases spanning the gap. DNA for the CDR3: TGTGCCAGCAGCCAGTCGACTTCAATCTATGGCTACACCTTC. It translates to CASSQSTSIYGYTF.

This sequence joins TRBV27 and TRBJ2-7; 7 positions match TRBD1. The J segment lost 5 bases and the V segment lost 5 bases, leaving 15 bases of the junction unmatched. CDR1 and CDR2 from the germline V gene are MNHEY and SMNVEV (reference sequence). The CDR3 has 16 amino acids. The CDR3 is CASSPSRGPQVNEQYF. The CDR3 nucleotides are TGTGCCAGCAGTCCGAGTAGGGGGCCACAGGTCAACGAGCAGTACTTC.

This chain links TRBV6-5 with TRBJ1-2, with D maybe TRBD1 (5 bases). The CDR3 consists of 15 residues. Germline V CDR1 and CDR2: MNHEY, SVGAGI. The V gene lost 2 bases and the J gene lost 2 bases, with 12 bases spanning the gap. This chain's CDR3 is CASSYAGQTNYGYTF. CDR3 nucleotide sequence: TGTGCCAGCAGTTACGCAGGGCAGACGAACTATGGCTACACCTTC.

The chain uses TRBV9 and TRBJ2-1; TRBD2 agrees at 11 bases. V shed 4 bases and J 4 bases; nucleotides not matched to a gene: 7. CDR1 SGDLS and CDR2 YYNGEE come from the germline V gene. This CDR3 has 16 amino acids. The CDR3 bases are TGTGCCAGCAGCACCACTAGCGGGAGTATATACAATGAGCAGTTCTTC. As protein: CASSTTSGSIYNEQFF.

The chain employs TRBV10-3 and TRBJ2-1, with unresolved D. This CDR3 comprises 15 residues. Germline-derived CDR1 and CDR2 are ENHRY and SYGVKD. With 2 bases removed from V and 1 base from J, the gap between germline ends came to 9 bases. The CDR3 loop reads CAISENDWSYNEQFF. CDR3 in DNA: TGTGCCATCAGTGAGAACGACTGGTCCTACAATGAGCAGTTCTTC.

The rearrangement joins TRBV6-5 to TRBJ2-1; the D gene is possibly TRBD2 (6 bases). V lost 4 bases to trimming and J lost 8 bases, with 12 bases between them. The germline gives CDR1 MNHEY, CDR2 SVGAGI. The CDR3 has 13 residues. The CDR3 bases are TGTGCCAGCAGTTGGAGGGGAGGCGATGAGCAGTTCTTC. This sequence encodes CASSWRGGDEQFF.

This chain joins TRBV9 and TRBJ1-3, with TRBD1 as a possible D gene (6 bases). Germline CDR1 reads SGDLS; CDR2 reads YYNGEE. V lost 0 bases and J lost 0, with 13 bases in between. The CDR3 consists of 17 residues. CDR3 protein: CASSVGSTGTSGNTIYF. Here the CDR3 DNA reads TGTGCCAGCAGCGTAGGAAGTACAGGGACCTCTGGAAACACCATATATTTT.

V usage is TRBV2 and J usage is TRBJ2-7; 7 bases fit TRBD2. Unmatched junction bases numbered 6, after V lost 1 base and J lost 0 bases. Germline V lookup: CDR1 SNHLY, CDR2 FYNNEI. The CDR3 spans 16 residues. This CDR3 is CASSEGGAGFSYEQYF. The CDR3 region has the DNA TGTGCCAGCAGTGAAGGTGGAGCGGGATTCTCCTACGAGCAGTACTTC.

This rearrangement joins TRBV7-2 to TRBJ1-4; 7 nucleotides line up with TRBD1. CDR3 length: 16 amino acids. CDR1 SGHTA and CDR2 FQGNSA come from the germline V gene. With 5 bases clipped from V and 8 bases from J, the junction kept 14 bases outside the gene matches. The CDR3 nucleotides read TGTGCCAGCAGCCTACCAGAGACAGGGCGGTGGGAAAAACTGTTTTTT. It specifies CASSLPETGRWEKLFF.

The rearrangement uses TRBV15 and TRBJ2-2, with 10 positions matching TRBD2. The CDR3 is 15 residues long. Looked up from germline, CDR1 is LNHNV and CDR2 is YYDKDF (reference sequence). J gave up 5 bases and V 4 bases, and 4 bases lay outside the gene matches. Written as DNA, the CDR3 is TGTGCCACCAGCACCGCTAGCGGGAGTACCGGGGAGCTGTTTTTT. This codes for CATSTASGSTGELFF.

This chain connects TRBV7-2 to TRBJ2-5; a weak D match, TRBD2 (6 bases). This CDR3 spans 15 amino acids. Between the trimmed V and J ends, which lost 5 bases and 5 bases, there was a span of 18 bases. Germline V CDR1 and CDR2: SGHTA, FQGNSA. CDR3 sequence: CASSQGRGPWETQYF. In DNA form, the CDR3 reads TGTGCCAGCAGCCAAGGGCGGGGACCTTGGGAGACCCAGTACTTC. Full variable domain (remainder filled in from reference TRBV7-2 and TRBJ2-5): GAGVSQSPSNKVTEKGKDVELRCDPISGHTALYWYRQSLGQGLEFLIYFQGNSAPDKSGLPSDRFSAERTGGSVSTLTIQRTQQEDSAVYLCASSQGRGPWETQYFGPGTRLLVL.

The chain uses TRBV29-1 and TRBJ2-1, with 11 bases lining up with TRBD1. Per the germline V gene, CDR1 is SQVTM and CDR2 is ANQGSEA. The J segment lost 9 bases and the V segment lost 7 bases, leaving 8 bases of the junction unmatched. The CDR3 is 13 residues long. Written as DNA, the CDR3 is TGCAGCGCTTCGGGACAGGGGGGGCTTGAGCAGTTCTTC. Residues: CSASGQGGLEQFF.

The CDR3 nucleotides are TGTGCCAGCAGCCTAAGGGGAATCGGCACAGATACGCAGTATTTT. Amino acids: CASSLRGIGTDTQYF. The gene calls are TRBV9 and TRBJ2-3, with TRBD1 as a possible D gene (5 bases). The germline V and J ends were trimmed by 4 bases and 1 base, with 13 bases remaining between them. Germline V gives CDR1 SGDLS, CDR2 YYNGEE. There are 15 residues in the CDR3.

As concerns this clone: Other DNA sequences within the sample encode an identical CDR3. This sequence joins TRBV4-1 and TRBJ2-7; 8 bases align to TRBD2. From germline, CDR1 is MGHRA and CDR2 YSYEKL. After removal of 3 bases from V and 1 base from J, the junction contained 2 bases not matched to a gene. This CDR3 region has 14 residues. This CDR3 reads CASSQLAGSYEQYF. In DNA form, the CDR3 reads TGCGCCAGCAGCCAGTTAGCGGGATCCTACGAGCAGTACTTC.

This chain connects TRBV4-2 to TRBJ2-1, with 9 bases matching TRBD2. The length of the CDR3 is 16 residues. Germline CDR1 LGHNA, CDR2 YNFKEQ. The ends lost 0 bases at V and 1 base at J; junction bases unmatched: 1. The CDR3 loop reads CASSQDAGGSYNEQFF. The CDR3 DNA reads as TGTGCCAGCAGCCAAGATGCGGGAGGGTCCTACAATGAGCAGTTCTTC.

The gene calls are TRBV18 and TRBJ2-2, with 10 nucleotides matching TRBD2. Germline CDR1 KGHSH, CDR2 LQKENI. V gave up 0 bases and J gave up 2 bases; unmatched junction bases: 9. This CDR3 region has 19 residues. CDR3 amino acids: CASSPPFGSGRLNTGELFF. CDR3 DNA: TGTGCCAGCTCACCACCGTTCGGTAGCGGGAGGCTAAACACCGGGGAGCTGTTTTTT.

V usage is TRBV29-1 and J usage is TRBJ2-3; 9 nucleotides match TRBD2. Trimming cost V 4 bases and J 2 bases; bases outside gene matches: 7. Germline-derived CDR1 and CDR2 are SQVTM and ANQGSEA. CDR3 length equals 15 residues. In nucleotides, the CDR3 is TGCAGCGTTGCGGGGACTAGCAGGACCACAGATACGCAGTATTTT. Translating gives CSVAGTSRTTDTQYF.

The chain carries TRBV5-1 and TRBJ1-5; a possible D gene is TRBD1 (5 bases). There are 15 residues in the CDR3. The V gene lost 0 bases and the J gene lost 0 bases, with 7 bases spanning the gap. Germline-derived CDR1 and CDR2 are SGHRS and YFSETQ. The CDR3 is CASSLAGYSNQPQHF. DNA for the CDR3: TGCGCCAGCAGCTTGGCAGGGTATAGCAATCAGCCCCAGCATTTT.